Listed below are T cell receptor beta chains from one sample, sequenced in a study of blood T cell repertoires in COVID-19. Clones were read by immunoSEQ multiplex PCR, and TCRdb kept only the in-frame ones, dropping some. Here the sample spans over 250,000 clones, about 82% being singletons. The material sequenced was peripheral blood. All receptors derive from a man aged 50 or older with active or convalescent COVID-19. Both conserved end residues are part of each CDR3. Each record gives: clone size, V gene, D gene, J gene, CDR3 DNA, CDR3 protein. The D gene is left open where the match is weak. Not every row has a clone size; where given, it reads once, few, many or a size class.

NA,TRBV7-2,TRBD2,TRBJ2-2,TGTGCCAGCAAGATTAGCGGGAGAGGGATCGCCGGGGAGCTGTTTTTT,CASKISGRGIAGELFF
NA,TRBV21-1,NA,TRBJ2-1,TGTGCCAGCAGCGGCGCTGGGGGGGGGTTCTTC,CASSGAGGGFF
once,TRBV29-1,NA,TRBJ2-1,TGCAGCGTTGAAGAGGGAGGACGCCGCTCCTACAATGAGCAGTTCTTC,CSVEEGGRRSYNEQFF
few,TRBV19,NA,TRBJ2-2,TGTGCCAGTAGTGTGGGAGGACCGAACACCGGGGAGCTGTTTTTT,CASSVGGPNTGELFF
NA,TRBV2,NA,TRBJ2-3,TGTGCCAGCAGTGAATTCAGGCCCAGCACAGATACGCAGTATTTT,CASSEFRPSTDTQYF
NA,TRBV12-5,NA,TRBJ2-7,TGTGCTAGTGGCCTCGGGTCTCCGCGGGAGCAGTACTTC,CASGLGSPREQYF
NA,TRBV6-4,NA,TRBJ2-2,TGTGCCAGCAACAGGGCGAACACCGGGGAGCTGTTTTTT,CASNRANTGELFF
NA,TRBV30,NA,TRBJ2-2,TGTGCCTGGATGGAGGCCGGGGAGCTGTTTTTT,CAWMEAGELFF
NA,TRBV7-2,TRBD2,TRBJ2-7,TGTGCCAGCAGCTTATTGCCTAGCGGGAGTGCCGACGAGCAGTACTTC,CASSLLPSGSADEQYF
NA,TRBV19,NA,TRBJ1-6,TGTGCCAGTAGCGGGGGATTCTCCTATAATTCACCCCTCCACTTT,CASSGGFSYNSPLHF
NA,TRBV28,TRBD2,TRBJ2-1,TGTGCCAGCAGTCAGACTAGCGGGAGGGCCGGGGACAATGAGCAGTTCTTC,CASSQTSGRAGDNEQFF
NA,TRBV5-1,TRBD2,TRBJ2-1,TGCGCCAGCAGCCCGCTAGCGGGAGGGTACAATGAGCAGTTCTTC,CASSPLAGGYNEQFF
NA,TRBV6-1,NA,TRBJ2-7,TGTGCCAGCAGCCCAAACCCAGGGATGTACGAGCAGTACTTC,CASSPNPGMYEQYF
NA,TRBV4-3,TRBD2,TRBJ2-1,TGCGCCAGCAGCCGAGCTATAGCGGGGGTAAACTCCTACAATGAGCAGTTCTTC,CASSRAIAGVNSYNEQFF
NA,TRBV7-9,NA,TRBJ1-4,TGTGCCAGCAGCTTAGGACTGAATAATGAAAAACTGTTTTTT,CASSLGLNNEKLFF
NA,TRBV3-1/TRBV3-2,TRBD2,TRBJ2-1,TGTGCCAGCAGCCTAGCGGGAGCATATGAGCAGTTCTTC,CASSLAGAYEQFF
NA,TRBV19,NA,TRBJ2-2,TGTGCCAGTAGTATGAGTGGGAGCGAGTTTGGCGGGGAGCTGTTTTTT,CASSMSGSEFGGELFF
NA,TRBV5-1,NA,TRBJ2-7,TGCGCCAGCAGCTCTTTGCCTACAGGACCCTACGAGCAGTACTTC,CASSSLPTGPYEQYF
NA,TRBV30,NA,TRBJ1-5,TGTGCCTGGAGTGTACATCAGGGGTTCAGCAATCAGCCCCAGCATTTT,CAWSVHQGFSNQPQHF
few,TRBV7-9,NA,TRBJ1-5,TGTGCCAGCAGCTCGACAGGACAGAGCAATCAGCCCCAGCATTTT,CASSSTGQSNQPQHF
NA,TRBV27,TRBD2,TRBJ2-1,TGTGCCAGCAGGGGGTTAGCGGGAGGGCTACAAGGGTTGGATGAGCAGTTCTTC,CASRGLAGGLQGLDEQFF
once,TRBV19,NA,TRBJ1-1,TGTGCCAGTAGGGCAGGGAACACTGAAGCTTTCTTT,CASRAGNTEAFF
NA,TRBV28,TRBD1,TRBJ1-4,TGTGCCAGCAGTCCCCCGGACAGGGGTAGAGAAAAACTGTTTTTT,CASSPPDRGREKLFF
NA,TRBV9,NA,TRBJ2-1,TGTGCCAGCAGCGTAGGATGGGCTGGAAATGAGCAGTTCTTC,CASSVGWAGNEQFF
NA,TRBV4-1,TRBD1,TRBJ2-3,TGCGCCAGCAGCCAAGAGGGACAGTACACAGATACGCAGTATTTT,CASSQEGQYTDTQYF
NA,TRBV27,TRBD2,TRBJ2-3,TGTGCCAGCAGTTTGGGACCGGGACTAGCGACAGATACGCAGTATTTT,CASSLGPGLATDTQYF
NA,TRBV5-1,NA,TRBJ1-2,TGCGCCAGCAGCGCGAAGAACAGGGAAAGTAACACCTTC,CASSAKNRESNTF
NA,TRBV2,NA,TRBJ1-2,TGTGCCAGCATTCCAGTAGGCGGCGCTAACTATGGCTACACCTTC,CASIPVGGANYGYTF
NA,TRBV20-1,NA,TRBJ1-3,TGCAGTGCTAGTGATCCGGACAGTTTTAGAGGCTCTGGAAACACCATATATTTT,CSASDPDSFRGSGNTIYF
once,TRBV18,NA,TRBJ1-5,TGTGCCAGCTCCCTTAACTCGGATCAGCCCCAGCATTTT,CASSLNSDQPQHF
NA,TRBV12-5,NA,TRBJ1-5,TGTGCTAGTGGGACACCGAACAATCAGCCCCAGCATTTT,CASGTPNNQPQHF
NA,TRBV24-1,TRBD2,TRBJ2-2,TGTGCCACCAGGGCGGGAGGAGAGACCGGGGAGCTGTTTTTT,CATRAGGETGELFF
NA,TRBV19,NA,TRBJ2-1,TGTGCCAGTAGTAATGTAGCGGACATCTACAATGAGCAGTTCTTC,CASSNVADIYNEQFF
NA,TRBV15,NA,TRBJ1-2,TGTGCCACCAGCAGAGGGCAGGGCGTCAGGGGCTACACCTTC,CATSRGQGVRGYTF